Listed below are T cell receptor beta chains from one sample, sequenced in a study of technical replicates of blood from several donors. Assay used: immunoSEQ multiplex PCR; TCRdb lists only in-frame clones, some missing. The sample lists 60,000 to 70,000 clones, 75% to 90% occurring once. The sequenced sample was PBMCs. Receptor source: a human donor in good health. Some clones in this sample may be carry-over from other donors' samples. Each CDR3 is given with its conserved first and last residue. The D gene is left open where the match is weak. Expanded clones are given a class, and other clones once, few, many or no size at all.

J gene: TRBJ2-1
V gene: TRBV7-8
D gene: TRBD2
clone size: once
CDR3 DNA: TGTGCCAGCAGCTTGGGGACTAGCCCCCCCTACAATGAGCAGTTCTTC
CDR3 protein: CASSLGTSPPYNEQFF

J gene: TRBJ1-6
V gene: TRBV6-5
D gene: -
clone size: -
CDR3 DNA: TGTGCCAGCAGTTACTCTCCTTTTTCACCCCTCCACTTT
CDR3 protein: CASSYSPFSPLHF

J gene: TRBJ2-5
V gene: TRBV7-6
D gene: TRBD2
clone size: -
CDR3 DNA: TGTGCCAGCAGCTTGGGACTACAAGAGACCCAGTACTTC
CDR3 protein: CASSLGLQETQYF

J gene: TRBJ2-7
V gene: TRBV29-1
D gene: -
clone size: -
CDR3 DNA: TGCAGCGCCGCGGGGTGGGGGAACTACGAGCAGTACTTC
CDR3 protein: CSAAGWGNYEQYF

J gene: TRBJ1-5
V gene: TRBV30
D gene: TRBD1
clone size: -
CDR3 DNA: TGTGCCTGGAGGGAGACAGGGCGCTTTTATCAGCCCCAGCATTTT
CDR3 protein: CAWRETGRFYQPQHF

J gene: TRBJ2-2
V gene: TRBV4-3
D gene: -
clone size: -
CDR3 DNA: TGCGCCAGCACCAAAGAGGTTGCGGACTTAAACACCGGGGAGCTGTTTTTT
CDR3 protein: CASTKEVADLNTGELFF

J gene: TRBJ1-1
V gene: TRBV10-3
D gene: -
clone size: -
CDR3 DNA: TGTGCCATCAGTGAGTCCAGGGTAGGCACTGAAGCTTTCTTT
CDR3 protein: CAISESRVGTEAFF

J gene: TRBJ1-4
V gene: TRBV5-1
D gene: TRBD1
clone size: few
CDR3 DNA: TGCGCCAGCAGCCTCGGACAGGCGGCTGAAAAACTGTTTTTT
CDR3 protein: CASSLGQAAEKLFF

J gene: TRBJ2-7
V gene: TRBV6-5
D gene: TRBD2
clone size: -
CDR3 DNA: TGTGCCAGCAGTCGGACTAGCGGTAGCTCCTACGAGCAGTACTTC
CDR3 protein: CASSRTSGSSYEQYF

J gene: TRBJ1-4
V gene: TRBV5-8
D gene: TRBD1
clone size: -
CDR3 DNA: TGTGCCAGCAGCTTACAGGGGCGTCAGGAGGAAAAACTGTTTTTT
CDR3 protein: CASSLQGRQEEKLFF

J gene: TRBJ2-2
V gene: TRBV19
D gene: -
clone size: -
CDR3 DNA: TGTGCCAGTAGTATAGACAGGGCACAGGGAAACTACGGGGAGCTGTTTTTT
CDR3 protein: CASSIDRAQGNYGELFF

J gene: TRBJ1-5
V gene: TRBV18
D gene: TRBD1
clone size: few
CDR3 DNA: TGTGCCAGCTCTCCGGGACAGGGGGTCCAGCCCCAGCATTTT
CDR3 protein: CASSPGQGVQPQHF

J gene: TRBJ2-1
V gene: TRBV27
D gene: -
clone size: -
CDR3 DNA: TGTGCCAGCAGTCTCTGGGGCGAAGTGAATGAGCAGTTCTTC
CDR3 protein: CASSLWGEVNEQFF

J gene: TRBJ2-3
V gene: TRBV7-8
D gene: TRBD2
clone size: few
CDR3 DNA: TGTGCCAGCAGCGCTCCCCTCCGACTAGCGGGGAGGTCAGGGCAGTATTTT
CDR3 protein: CASSAPLRLAGRSGQYF

J gene: TRBJ2-3
V gene: TRBV7-8
D gene: -
clone size: -
CDR3 DNA: TGTGCCAGCAGCTTAGGTCTTGGGAGGGGGATCGGATTAACAGATACGCAGTATTTT
CDR3 protein: CASSLGLGRGIGLTDTQYF

J gene: TRBJ2-1
V gene: TRBV7-4
D gene: -
clone size: -
CDR3 DNA: TGTGCCAGCAGCTTACGGGGGACGACCTACAATGAGCAGTTCTTC
CDR3 protein: CASSLRGTTYNEQFF

J gene: TRBJ2-7
V gene: TRBV30
D gene: -
clone size: once
CDR3 DNA: TGTGCCTGGAGTGTGCCAGGGCTGATCTACGAGCAGTACTTC
CDR3 protein: CAWSVPGLIYEQYF

J gene: TRBJ1-3
V gene: TRBV30
D gene: -
clone size: -
CDR3 DNA: TGTGCCTGCTTGCGACAGGCGCGGGGAAACACCATATATTTT
CDR3 protein: CACLRQARGNTIYF

J gene: TRBJ2-2
V gene: TRBV25-1
D gene: TRBD1
clone size: -
CDR3 DNA: TGTGCCAGCAGCACCGGGACAGGGGGCCCCGGGGAGCTGTTTTTT
CDR3 protein: CASSTGTGGPGELFF

J gene: TRBJ2-2
V gene: TRBV5-1
D gene: -
clone size: -
CDR3 DNA: TGCGCCAGCAGCCCCCCCAGTCTTGGGAACACCGGGGAGCTGTTTTTT
CDR3 protein: CASSPPSLGNTGELFF

J gene: TRBJ2-1
V gene: TRBV10-2
D gene: -
clone size: -
CDR3 DNA: TGCGCCAGCAGCCCCCTAGCCTGGGAGCAGTTCTTC
CDR3 protein: CASSPLAWEQFF

J gene: TRBJ1-3
V gene: TRBV27
D gene: TRBD1
clone size: -
CDR3 DNA: TGTGCCAGCACCTCAGGGGGCTCCGGAAACACCATATATTTT
CDR3 protein: CASTSGGSGNTIYF

J gene: TRBJ2-2
V gene: TRBV9
D gene: -
clone size: -
CDR3 DNA: TGTGCCAGCAGCCAACTCGGGGGTTTGGGGACCGGGGAGCTGTTTTTT
CDR3 protein: CASSQLGGLGTGELFF

J gene: TRBJ2-3
V gene: TRBV9
D gene: TRBD1
clone size: -
CDR3 DNA: TGTGCCAGCAGCGTAGGGACAGGGGGATTTGGTCTCGCAGATACGCAGTATTTT
CDR3 protein: CASSVGTGGFGLADTQYF

J gene: TRBJ1-5
V gene: TRBV7-8
D gene: TRBD1
clone size: few
CDR3 DNA: TGTGCCAGCAGCGGTGGGGGACAGAATAGCAATCAGCCCCAGCATTTT
CDR3 protein: CASSGGGQNSNQPQHF

J gene: TRBJ1-4
V gene: TRBV19
D gene: -
clone size: -
CDR3 DNA: TGTGCCAGTAGAGACCCGGGGGGCGATAATGAAAAACTGTTTTTT
CDR3 protein: CASRDPGGDNEKLFF

J gene: TRBJ2-7
V gene: TRBV6-1
D gene: TRBD1
clone size: few
CDR3 DNA: TGTGCCAGCAGGCAGGACAGGGAGAGGACCTACGAGCAGTACTTC
CDR3 protein: CASRQDRERTYEQYF

J gene: TRBJ2-3
V gene: TRBV4-1
D gene: -
clone size: -
CDR3 DNA: TGCGCCAGCAGCCAGCGACCGGGACAAAACACAGATACGCAGTATTTT
CDR3 protein: CASSQRPGQNTDTQYF

J gene: TRBJ1-1
V gene: TRBV13
D gene: TRBD1
clone size: many
CDR3 DNA: TGTGCCAGCAGCATAGAGGGACAGGGTACGACTGAAGCTTTCTTT
CDR3 protein: CASSIEGQGTTEAFF

J gene: TRBJ2-1
V gene: TRBV9
D gene: TRBD1
clone size: -
CDR3 DNA: TGTGCCAGCAGCGGCCGGGACAGGGTCCACAATGAGCAGTTCTTC
CDR3 protein: CASSGRDRVHNEQFF

J gene: TRBJ2-1
V gene: TRBV7-3
D gene: TRBD1
clone size: -
CDR3 DNA: TGTGCCAGCAGCCTCGGACAGGGGACTTACAATGAGCAGTTCTTC
CDR3 protein: CASSLGQGTYNEQFF

J gene: TRBJ2-5
V gene: TRBV4-1
D gene: -
clone size: -
CDR3 DNA: TGCGCCAGCAGCGATTTAGCTAGCGCTCAAGAGACCCAGTACTTC
CDR3 protein: CASSDLASAQETQYF

J gene: TRBJ2-1
V gene: TRBV30
D gene: TRBD2
clone size: -
CDR3 DNA: TGTGCCTGGAGTGGGACTAGCGGGAGGTACAATGAGCAGTTCTTC
CDR3 protein: CAWSGTSGRYNEQFF

J gene: TRBJ1-5
V gene: TRBV6-1
D gene: TRBD1
clone size: -
CDR3 DNA: TGTGCCAGCAGTTCGACAGGGGAGGGCAATCAGCCCCAGCATTTT
CDR3 protein: CASSSTGEGNQPQHF

J gene: TRBJ2-1
V gene: TRBV18
D gene: TRBD2
clone size: once
CDR3 DNA: TGTGCCAGCTCACCGTTCGCGGGGAGGGATGAGCAGTTCTTC
CDR3 protein: CASSPFAGRDEQFF

J gene: TRBJ2-2
V gene: TRBV5-1
D gene: TRBD1
clone size: -
CDR3 DNA: TGCGCCAGCAGCTTGGATGCCAGGACAGGGGGTACCGGGGAGCTGTTTTTT
CDR3 protein: CASSLDARTGGTGELFF

J gene: TRBJ1-1
V gene: TRBV7-9
D gene: -
clone size: -
CDR3 DNA: TGTGCCAGCAACGAGCCCCGGGGAACTGAAGCTTTCTTT
CDR3 protein: CASNEPRGTEAFF

J gene: TRBJ1-2
V gene: TRBV29-1
D gene: -
clone size: few
CDR3 DNA: TGCAGCGGGGGGGGGTCCTTAGGCTACACCTTC
CDR3 protein: CSGGGSLGYTF

J gene: TRBJ2-1
V gene: TRBV6-5
D gene: -
clone size: -
CDR3 DNA: TGTGCCAGCAGTTACTCCGGGAATGAGCAGTTCTTC
CDR3 protein: CASSYSGNEQFF

J gene: TRBJ2-3
V gene: TRBV18
D gene: TRBD2
clone size: -
CDR3 DNA: TGTGCCAGCTCACCAACGGGGGGAAGAAGCACAGATACGCAGTATTTT
CDR3 protein: CASSPTGGRSTDTQYF